This passage covers 16 T cell receptor beta chains from one sample sequenced in a study of shared clonotypes between healthy human individuals. The method was immunoSEQ multiplex PCR; TCRdb's version includes in-frame clones alone and lacks a portion of them. Of 400,000 to 500,000 clones listed, less than 80% are singletons. The sequenced sample consisted of PBMCs. The receptors were gathered from a woman in her 40s in good health. Some clones in this sample may be carry-over from other donors' samples.

This clone was seen at least ten times. The chain uses TRBV27 and TRBJ1-1, with D possibly TRBD1 on 6 matching bases. V shed 8 bases and J shed 2 bases, with 15 bases lying between them. The CDR3 is made up of 14 amino acids. Per the germline V gene, CDR1 is MNHEY and CDR2 is SMNVEV (reference sequence). CDR3 DNA: TGTGCCAGCGGGCGAGCAGGGGCTAACACTGAAGCTTTCTTT. The encoded protein is CASGRAGANTEAFF.

Points on this clone: At one of its ends the junction is not consistent with the germline gene, which may arise from a read error. The CDR3 sequence is CASSAWGVENKQFF. CDR3 nucleotides: TGTGCTAGCAGCGCATGGGGGGTGGAAAATAAGCAGTTCTTC. J is TRBJ2-1 and V is TRBV7-7, with D tentatively TRBD2 (6 bases). This CDR3 spans 14 amino acids. CDR1 is SSHAT, CDR2 FNYEAQ, per germline (reference sequence).

J is TRBJ1-5 and V is TRBV27; the match to TRBD1 covers 8 bases. CDR1 MNHEY and CDR2 SMNVEV come from the germline V gene (reference sequence). Losses at the gene ends were 7 bases for V and 4 bases for J; bases not matched to a gene: 15. The CDR3 is made up of 17 amino acids. CDR3 nucleotide sequence: TGTGCCAGCATCTCACGGACAGGGATGATCTTAAATCAGCCCCAGCATTTT. Residues: CASISRTGMILNQPQHF.

The rearrangement uses TRBV7-9 and TRBJ1-1, with D maybe TRBD1 (6 bases). Germline CDR1 is SEHNR and CDR2 is FQNEAQ (reference sequence). The CDR3 sequence is 15 residues long. Trimming cost V 2 bases and J 0 bases, with 10 bases left between them. The CDR3: CASSLPGAMNTEAFF. The DNA for the CDR3 is TGTGCCAGCAGCTTACCAGGGGCTATGAACACTGAAGCTTTCTTT.

This chain joins TRBV30 and TRBJ1-6, with D hard to call. CDR1 is GTSNPN and CDR2 is SVGIG in the germline V gene (reference sequence). This CDR3 has 13 residues. Between the trimmed V and J ends, which lost 0 bases and 7 bases, there was a span of 7 bases. The CDR3 nucleotides read TGTGCCTGGAGTGTAAGATGGAATTCACCCCTCCACTTT. As protein: CAWSVRWNSPLHF.

The chain combines TRBV7-9 with TRBJ2-1; no reliable D call. The CDR3 has 14 residues. Trimming removed 4 bases at V and 8 bases at J, with 15 bases between. The germline gives CDR1 SEHNR, CDR2 FQNEAQ (reference sequence). Here the CDR3 reads CASSSGSPPHEQFF. In DNA form, the CDR3 reads TGTGCCAGCAGCTCCGGCTCCCCCCCCCATGAGCAGTTCTTC.

Concerning this clone itself: The same CDR3 arises from other DNA sequences in this sample as well. The chain joins TRBV7-9 to TRBJ1-1; the D is unclear. This CDR3 has 16 residues. The V end was cut by 1 base, the J end by 3 bases, with 15 bases between. Germline V gene sequence: CDR1 SEHNR, CDR2 FQNEAQ (reference sequence). DNA for the CDR3: TGTGCCAGCAGCTTAGTCGCTCTGGGGAACCACACTGAAGCTTTCTTT. Translated: CASSLVALGNHTEAFF.

The chain couples TRBV19 to TRBJ2-1, with 10 positions matching TRBD2. The CDR3 sequence is 15 residues long. V lost 3 bases and J lost 1; bases outside the gene matches: 0. Germline CDR1 reads LNHDA; CDR2 reads SQIVND (reference sequence). This CDR3 is CASSMGLASYNEQFF. The DNA for the CDR3 is TGTGCCAGTAGTATGGGACTAGCGTCCTACAATGAGCAGTTCTTC.

The gene calls are TRBV5-6 and TRBJ2-6, with D perhaps being TRBD1 or TRBD2 (5 bases each). The CDR3 runs 16 residues. Trimming removed 2 bases at V and 3 bases at J, with 12 bases between. In germline, CDR1 is SGHDT, CDR2 YYEEEE. Here the CDR3 DNA reads TGTGCCAGCAGCTTCGGTGGGGGTGTTGGGGCCAACGTCCTGACTTTC. This encodes CASSFGGGVGANVLTF.

The chain employs TRBV19 and TRBJ2-7; D is ambiguous. Deletions cut 1 base from V and 3 bases from J, with 16 bases between. The CDR3 totals 16 residues. Per the germline V gene, CDR1 is LNHDA and CDR2 is SQIVND (reference sequence). CDR3 in amino acids: CASSIVCRRTFYEQYF. The CDR3 DNA is TGTGCCAGTAGTATAGTCTGCCGGCGGACCTTCTACGAGCAGTACTTC. Full variable domain (rest looked up from reference TRBV19 and TRBJ2-7): DGGITQSPKYLFRKEGQNVTLSCEQNLNHDAMYWYRQDPGQGLRLIYYSQIVNDFQKGDIAEGYSVSREKKESFPLTVTSAQKNPTAFYLCASSIVCRRTFYEQYFGPGTRLTVT.

This clone turned up a few times. The chain couples TRBV19 to TRBJ2-4; TRBD2 matches 7 bases. There are 17 residues in the CDR3. Per the germline V gene, CDR1 is LNHDA and CDR2 is SQIVND (reference sequence). V trimming: 4 bases; J trimming: 4 bases; junction bases outside the gene matches: 13. CDR3 coding DNA: TGTGCCAGTAGTAGGAGTCGAACGGCTAGCGGAAAAAACATTCAGTACTTC. Protein: CASSRSRTASGKNIQYF.

This chain uses TRBV28 with TRBJ1-5; D not resolved. Germline values: CDR1 MDHEN, CDR2 SYDVKM. Trimming shortened V by 6 bases and J by 6 bases, and 9 bases separated the two germline ends. The CDR3 contains 12 residues. The CDR3 nucleotides are TGTGCCAGCAGCACCCGGCCTCAGCCCCAGCATTTT. Protein sequence: CASSTRPQPQHF.

The chain has TRBV5-6 and TRBJ1-3; D is unclear. Looked up from germline, CDR1 is SGHDT and CDR2 is YYEEEE. The CDR3 is 14 residues long. With 0 bases removed from V and 0 bases from J, the gap between germline ends came to 4 bases. The CDR3 sequence is CASSLVRSGNTIYF. CDR3 DNA sequence: TGTGCCAGCAGCTTGGTGCGCTCTGGAAACACCATATATTTT.

V is TRBV9 and J is TRBJ2-5; D gene uncertain. This CDR3 spans 13 amino acids. Per the germline V gene, CDR1 is SGDLS and CDR2 is YYNGEE. Trimming took 3 bases from V and 5 from J, leaving 11 bases between them. CDR3 amino acids: CASSGRTGETQYF. In nucleotides, the CDR3 is TGTGCCAGCAGCGGGCGTACCGGGGAGACCCAGTACTTC.

J is TRBJ1-4 and V is TRBV11-2; no definite D call. Germline V gene sequence: CDR1 SGHAT, CDR2 FQNNGV. The CDR3 is 15 amino acids. V lost 2 bases and J 7 bases, leaving 14 bases between the germline ends. CDR3 sequence: CASSLIRSASEKLFF. DNA for the CDR3: TGTGCCAGCAGCTTAATACGGTCGGCCAGTGAAAAACTGTTTTTT.

The chain uses TRBV7-3 and TRBJ1-1; D is unresolved. The germline CDR1 and CDR2 sequences are SGHTA and FQGTGA. The CDR3 runs to 13 residues. V was shortened by 1 base and J by 3 bases, with 6 bases between the two germline ends. The DNA for the CDR3 is TGTGCCAGCAGCTTAATCCAGGACACTGAAGCTTTCTTT. Protein: CASSLIQDTEAFF. Complete variable domain (other parts from reference TRBV7-3 and TRBJ1-1): GAGVSQTPSNKVTEKGKYVELRCDPISGHTALYWYRQSLGQGPEFLIYFQGTGAADDSGLPNDRFFAVRPEGSVSTLKIQRTERGDSAVYLCASSLIQDTEAFFGQGTRLTVV.